This T cell receptor beta chain emerged from a study of shared clonotypes between healthy human individuals. Study-wide context: Used for every donor were three CD4 naive, three CD4 memory, two CD8 naive and one CD8 memory plate. Broader study findings: Tissue TCR repertoires likely differ from these blood-only repertoires. The sharing of 4.5% to 5.5% of naive CD4 clonotypes was seen across a handful of donors.

CDR3 length equals 13 residues. Trimming took off 4 bases at V and 3 bases at J, with 10 bases between the two ends. Germline loops: CDR1 MNHEY, CDR2 SMNVEV (reference sequence). Only CD45RO-negative cells positively selected for CCR7 counted as naive CD8 cells, so terminally differentiated effector memory CD45RA+ cells were excluded. Note on this clone: Its antigen is undetermined.

The data were produced by immunoSEQ multiplex PCR, yet TCRdb's version contains in-frame clones alone and is incomplete. The profile shows about 750,000 clones, 90% to 95% of them singletons. This sequence originates from a man aged 25-40 years in good health. The chain links TRBV27 to TRBJ2-7; D might be TRBD1 or TRBD2, each matching 5 bases. Source material: naive CD8+ T cells sorted from blood. The CDR3 DNA reads as TGTGCCAGCAGTTCTTATGGGGGCTACGAGCAGTACTTC. This encodes CASSSYGGYEQYF.